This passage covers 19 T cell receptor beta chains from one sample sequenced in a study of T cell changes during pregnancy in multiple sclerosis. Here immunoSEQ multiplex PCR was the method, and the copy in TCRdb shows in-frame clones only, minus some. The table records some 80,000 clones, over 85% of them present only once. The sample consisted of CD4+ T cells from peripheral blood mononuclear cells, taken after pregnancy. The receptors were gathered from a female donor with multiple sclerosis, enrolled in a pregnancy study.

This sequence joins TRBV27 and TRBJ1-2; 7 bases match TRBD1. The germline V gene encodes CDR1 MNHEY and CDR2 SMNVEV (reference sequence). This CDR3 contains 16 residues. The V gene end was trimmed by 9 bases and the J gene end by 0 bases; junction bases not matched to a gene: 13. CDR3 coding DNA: TGTGCCAGGTGGGAAAGGGGGCTCCCAACTAACTATGGCTACACCTTC. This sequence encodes CARWERGLPTNYGYTF.

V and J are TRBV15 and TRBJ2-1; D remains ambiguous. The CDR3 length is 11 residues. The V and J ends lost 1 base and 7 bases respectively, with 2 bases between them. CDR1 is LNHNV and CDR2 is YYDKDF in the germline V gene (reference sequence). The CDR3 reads CATSRANEQFF. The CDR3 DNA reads TGTGCCACCAGCAGAGCGAATGAGCAGTTCTTC.

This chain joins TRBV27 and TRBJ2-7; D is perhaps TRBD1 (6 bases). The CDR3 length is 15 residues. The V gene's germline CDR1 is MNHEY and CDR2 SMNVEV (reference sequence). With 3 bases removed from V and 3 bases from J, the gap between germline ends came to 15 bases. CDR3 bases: TGTGCCAGCAGTTTCTCCCGGGACACCTACTACGAGCAGTACTTC. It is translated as CASSFSRDTYYEQYF.

This chain's CDR3 is CAWSRMRTSGGYNEQFF. The DNA for the CDR3 is TGTGCCTGGAGTCGAATGAGGACTAGCGGGGGCTACAATGAGCAGTTCTTC. This chain connects TRBV30 to TRBJ2-1, with 13 bases that match TRBD2. This CDR3 has 17 amino acids. Germline CDR1 is GTSNPN and CDR2 is SVGIG (reference sequence). With V trimmed by 2 bases and J by 3 bases, 7 bases remained unmatched.

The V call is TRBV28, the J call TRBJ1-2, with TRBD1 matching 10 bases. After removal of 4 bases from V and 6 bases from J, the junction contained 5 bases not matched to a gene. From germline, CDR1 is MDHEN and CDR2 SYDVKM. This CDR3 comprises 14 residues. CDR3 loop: CASSWRTGGNGYTF. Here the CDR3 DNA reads TGTGCCAGCAGTTGGCGGACAGGGGGAAATGGCTACACCTTC.

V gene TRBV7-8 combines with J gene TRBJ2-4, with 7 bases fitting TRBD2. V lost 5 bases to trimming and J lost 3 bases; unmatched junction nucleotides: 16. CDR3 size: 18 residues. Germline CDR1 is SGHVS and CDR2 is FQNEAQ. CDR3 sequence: CASSGLAAGQGVKNIQYF. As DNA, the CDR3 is TGTGCCAGCAGCGGTCTAGCGGCCGGTCAGGGCGTCAAAAACATTCAGTACTTC.

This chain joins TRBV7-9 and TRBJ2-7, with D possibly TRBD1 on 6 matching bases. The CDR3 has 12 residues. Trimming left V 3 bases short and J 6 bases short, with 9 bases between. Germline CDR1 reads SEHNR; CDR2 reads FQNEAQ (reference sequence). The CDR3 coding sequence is TGTGCCAGCAGCTTCGACAGGAGCGAGCAGTACTTC. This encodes CASSFDRSEQYF.

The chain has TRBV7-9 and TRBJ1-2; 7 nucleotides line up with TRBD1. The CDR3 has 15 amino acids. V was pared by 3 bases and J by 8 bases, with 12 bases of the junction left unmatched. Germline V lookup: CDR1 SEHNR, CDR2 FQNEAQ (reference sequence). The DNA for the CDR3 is TGTGCCAGCAGCTTTGGTGAGGGGGCAGGGCGCGGCTACACCTTC. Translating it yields CASSFGEGAGRGYTF. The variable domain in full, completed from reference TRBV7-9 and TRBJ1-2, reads DTGVSQNPRHKITKRGQNVTFRCDPISEHNRLYWYRQTLGQGPEFLTYFQNEAQLEKSRLLSDRFSAERPKGSFSTLEIQRTEQGDSAMYLCASSFGEGAGRGYTFGSGTRLTVV.

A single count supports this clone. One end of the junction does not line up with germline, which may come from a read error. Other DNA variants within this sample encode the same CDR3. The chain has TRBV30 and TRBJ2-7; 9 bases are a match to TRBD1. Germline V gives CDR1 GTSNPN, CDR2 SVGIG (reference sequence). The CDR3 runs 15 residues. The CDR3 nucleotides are TGTGCCTGGAGTCCCCATGGGACAGGGATGAGGGAGCAGTATTTC. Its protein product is CAWSPHGTGMREQYF.

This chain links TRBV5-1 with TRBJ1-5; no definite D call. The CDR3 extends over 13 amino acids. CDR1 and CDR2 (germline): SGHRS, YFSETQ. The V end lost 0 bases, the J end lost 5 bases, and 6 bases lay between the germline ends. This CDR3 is CASSLEQDQPQHF. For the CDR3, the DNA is TGCGCCAGCAGCTTGGAACAAGATCAGCCCCAGCATTTT.

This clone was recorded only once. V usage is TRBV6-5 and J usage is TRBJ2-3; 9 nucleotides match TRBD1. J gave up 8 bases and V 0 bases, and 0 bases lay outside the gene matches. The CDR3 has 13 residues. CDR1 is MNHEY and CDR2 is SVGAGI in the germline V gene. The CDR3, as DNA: TGTGCCAGCAGTTACTCGACAGGGGGTACGCAGTATTTT. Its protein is CASSYSTGGTQYF.

CDR3 DNA sequence: TGCGCCAGCGCGGTGACGGGTGGCACTGAAGCTTTCTTT. This gives the protein CASAVTGGTEAFF. The V gene is TRBV5-1, the J gene TRBJ1-1; D is ambiguous. Trimming took 7 bases from V and 4 from J, leaving 14 bases between them. In germline, CDR1 is SGHRS, CDR2 YFSETQ. The CDR3 loop spans 13 amino acids.

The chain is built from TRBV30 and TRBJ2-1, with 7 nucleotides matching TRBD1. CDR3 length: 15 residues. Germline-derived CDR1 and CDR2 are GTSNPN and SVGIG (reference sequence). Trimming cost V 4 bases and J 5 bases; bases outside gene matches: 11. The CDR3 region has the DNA TGTGCCTGGAACTCACAGGGGACGGGCGACAATGAGCAGTTCTTC. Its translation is CAWNSQGTGDNEQFF.

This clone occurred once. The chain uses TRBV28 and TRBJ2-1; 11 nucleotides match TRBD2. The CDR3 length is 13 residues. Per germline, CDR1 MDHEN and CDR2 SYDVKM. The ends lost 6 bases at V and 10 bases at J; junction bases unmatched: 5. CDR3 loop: CASRGGLAEEQFF. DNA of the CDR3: TGTGCCAGCAGGGGGGGACTAGCGGAGGAGCAGTTCTTC. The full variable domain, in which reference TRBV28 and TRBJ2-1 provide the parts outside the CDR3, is DVKVTQSSRYLVKRTGEKVFLECVQDMDHENMFWYRQDPGLGLRLIYFSYDVKMKEKGDIPEGYSVSREKKERFSLILESASTNQTSMYLCASRGGLAEEQFFGPGTRLTVL.

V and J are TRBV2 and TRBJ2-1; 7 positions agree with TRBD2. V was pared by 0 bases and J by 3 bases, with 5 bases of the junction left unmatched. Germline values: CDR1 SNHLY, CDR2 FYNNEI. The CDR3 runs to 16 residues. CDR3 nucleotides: TGTGCCAGCAGTGAAGCGGTAGCGGGCTACTACAATGAGCAGTTCTTC. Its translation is CASSEAVAGYYNEQFF.

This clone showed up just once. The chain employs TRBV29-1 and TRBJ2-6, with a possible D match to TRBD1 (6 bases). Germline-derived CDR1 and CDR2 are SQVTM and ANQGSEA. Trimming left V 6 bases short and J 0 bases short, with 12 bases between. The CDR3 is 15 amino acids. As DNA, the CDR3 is TGCAGCGTGAGGGGGAGCTTCTCTGGGGCCAACGTCCTGACTTTC. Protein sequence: CSVRGSFSGANVLTF.

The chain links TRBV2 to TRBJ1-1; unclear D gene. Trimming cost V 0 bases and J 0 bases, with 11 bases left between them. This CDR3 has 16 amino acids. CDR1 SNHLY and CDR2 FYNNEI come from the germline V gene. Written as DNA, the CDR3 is TGTGCCAGCAGTGAAGCCGGAGGGCCTATGAACACTGAAGCTTTCTTT. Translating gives CASSEAGGPMNTEAFF.

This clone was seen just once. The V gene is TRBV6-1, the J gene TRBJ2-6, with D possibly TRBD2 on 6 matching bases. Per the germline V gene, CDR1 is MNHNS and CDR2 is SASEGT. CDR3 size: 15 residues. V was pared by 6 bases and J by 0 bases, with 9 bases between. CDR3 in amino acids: CASRPGSSGANVLTF. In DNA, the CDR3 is TGTGCCAGCAGACCCGGGAGCTCTGGGGCCAACGTCCTGACTTTC.

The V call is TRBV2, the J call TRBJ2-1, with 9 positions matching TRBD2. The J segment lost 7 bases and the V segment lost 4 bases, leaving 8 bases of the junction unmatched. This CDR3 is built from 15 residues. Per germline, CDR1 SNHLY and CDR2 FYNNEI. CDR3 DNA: TGTGCCAGCAGTGGTCGTAGCGGGAGTATTAATGAGCAGTTCTTC. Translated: CASSGRSGSINEQFF.